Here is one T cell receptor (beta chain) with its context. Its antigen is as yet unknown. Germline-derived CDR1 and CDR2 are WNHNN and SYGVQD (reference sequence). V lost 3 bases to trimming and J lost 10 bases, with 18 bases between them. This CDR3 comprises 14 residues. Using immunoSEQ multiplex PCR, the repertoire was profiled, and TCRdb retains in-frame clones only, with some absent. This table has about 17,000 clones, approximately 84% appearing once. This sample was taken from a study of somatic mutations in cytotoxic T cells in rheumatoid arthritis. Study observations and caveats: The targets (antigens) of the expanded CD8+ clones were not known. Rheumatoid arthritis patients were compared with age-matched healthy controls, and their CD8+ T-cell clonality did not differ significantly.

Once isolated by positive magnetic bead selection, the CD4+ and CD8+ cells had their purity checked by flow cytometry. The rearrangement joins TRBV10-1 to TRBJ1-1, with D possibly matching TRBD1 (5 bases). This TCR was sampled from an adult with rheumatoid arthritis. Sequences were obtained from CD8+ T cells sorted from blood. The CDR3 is CASSDSTALEGAFF. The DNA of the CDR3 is TGCGCCAGCAGTGACTCGACAGCCCTCGAGGGAGCTTTCTTT.